These 9 T cell receptor beta chains came from one sample sequenced in a study of blood T cells in healthy people across ages. Sample-barcoded 5' priming and a J-beta primer mix drove a second PCR of roughly 7 to 11 cycles. TCRdb itself ran the 5' RACE reads through MiXCR, one entry per CDR3 protein. The data hold fewer than 2 million distinct CDR3 sequences, with about 39% observed a single time. The sequenced sample consisted of blood. The receptors derive from a human donor in good health.

Comments on this clonotype: At one end the junction does not follow the germline gene, possibly because of a read error. The rearrangement joins TRBV5-1 to TRBJ2-3; 9 nucleotides line up with TRBD1. Germline values: CDR1 SGHRS, CDR2 YFSETQ. The CDR3 sequence is 15 residues long. CDR3 nucleotides: TGCGCCAGCAGCTTAAGGACAGGGGAAACAGGTACGCAGTATTTT. Its protein is CASSLRTGETGTQYF. The complete variable domain, with remaining parts taken from reference TRBV5-1 and TRBJ2-3, reads KAGVTQTPRYLIKTRGQQVTLSCSPISGHRSVSWYQQTPGQGLQFLFEYFSETQRNKGNFPGRFSGRQFSNSRSEMNVSTLELGDSALYLCASSLRTGETGTQYFGPGTRLTVL.

This rearrangement joins TRBV29-1 to TRBJ1-1, with D hard to call. CDR1 and CDR2 (germline): SQVTM, ANQGSEA. This CDR3 spans 14 amino acids. The germline V and J ends were trimmed by 7 bases and 1 base, with 16 bases remaining between them. CDR3: CSAKGLRTNTEAFF. CDR3 coding DNA: TGCAGCGCCAAAGGGTTGAGGACGAACACTGAAGCTTTCTTT.

This clonotype came up a few times. V is TRBV7-3 and J is TRBJ2-3, with D perhaps TRBD1 (5 bases). V shed 4 bases and J shed 4 bases, with 15 bases lying between them. Germline lookup yields CDR1 SGHTA and CDR2 FQGTGA. The CDR3 is made up of 15 amino acids. The CDR3 nucleotides read TGTGCCAGCAGCTCCCCAGGGATTGGGCCAGATACGCAGTATTTT. This sequence encodes CASSSPGIGPDTQYF.

This chain's CDR3 is CASSQEVLLTEAFF. CDR3 bases: TGTGCCAGCAGCCAAGAGGTGTTGTTAACTGAAGCTTTCTTT. The chain uses TRBV4-2 and TRBJ1-1; D gene uncertain. CDR1 and CDR2 from the germline V gene are LGHNA and YNFKEQ. The V and J ends lost 0 bases and 5 bases respectively, with 10 bases between them. This CDR3 region has 14 residues.

The rearrangement links TRBV6-2 or TRBV6-3 to TRBJ2-3; D unresolved. CDR1 and CDR2 from the germline V gene are MNHEY and SVGEGT. Trimming pared 6 bases from V and 1 base from J, leaving 14 bases between. This CDR3 is 15 amino acids long. The CDR3 DNA is TGTGCCAGCAGCCCCCCCGGACCCGGCACAGATACGCAGTATTTT. The encoded protein is CASSPPGPGTDTQYF.

The rearrangement joins TRBV20-1 to TRBJ2-7; D is perhaps TRBD1 (6 bases). The closer fit of TRBJ2-5 to the DNA end suggests the J call may be wrong. Germline CDR1 reads DFQATT; CDR2 reads SNEGSKA (reference sequence). The length of the CDR3 is 14 residues. The CDR3 bases are TGCAGTGCTAGAGATCCGGCAGGGGAAGAGACCCAGTACTTC. Its protein product is CSARDPAGEETQYF.

This clonotype came up once. This chain links TRBV20-1 with TRBJ2-7; D possibly uses TRBD1 or TRBD2 (5 bases each). The ends were cut back, 6 bases at V and 3 bases at J, with 15 bases in the middle. This CDR3 spans 13 amino acids. CDR1 and CDR2 from the germline V gene are DFQATT and SNEGSKA (reference sequence). This CDR3 reads CSATWDGSYEQYF. The CDR3 bases are TGCAGTGCAACCTGGGACGGAAGCTACGAGCAGTACTTC.

Remarks on this clonotype: An end of the junction does not agree with germline; a read error may underlie this. The rearrangement links TRBV4-1 to TRBJ2-5; 9 bases line up with TRBD2. CDR1 is MGHRA and CDR2 is YSYEKL in the germline V gene. This CDR3 has 17 residues. Written as DNA, the CDR3 is TGCGCCAACAGCCAAGTGCCTAGCGGGGTAGCCGAAGAGACCCAGTACTTC. It is translated as CANSQVPSGVAEETQYF.

This sequence joins TRBV7-2 and TRBJ1-5; D is ambiguous. Germline V gene lookup returns CDR1 SGHTA and CDR2 FQGNSA. The V and J ends lost 6 bases and 2 bases respectively, with 11 bases between them. The CDR3 is made up of 14 amino acids. The CDR3 bases are TGTGCCAGCAGTCGCAATTTTGGCAATCAGCCCCAGCATTTT. It encodes CASSRNFGNQPQHF.